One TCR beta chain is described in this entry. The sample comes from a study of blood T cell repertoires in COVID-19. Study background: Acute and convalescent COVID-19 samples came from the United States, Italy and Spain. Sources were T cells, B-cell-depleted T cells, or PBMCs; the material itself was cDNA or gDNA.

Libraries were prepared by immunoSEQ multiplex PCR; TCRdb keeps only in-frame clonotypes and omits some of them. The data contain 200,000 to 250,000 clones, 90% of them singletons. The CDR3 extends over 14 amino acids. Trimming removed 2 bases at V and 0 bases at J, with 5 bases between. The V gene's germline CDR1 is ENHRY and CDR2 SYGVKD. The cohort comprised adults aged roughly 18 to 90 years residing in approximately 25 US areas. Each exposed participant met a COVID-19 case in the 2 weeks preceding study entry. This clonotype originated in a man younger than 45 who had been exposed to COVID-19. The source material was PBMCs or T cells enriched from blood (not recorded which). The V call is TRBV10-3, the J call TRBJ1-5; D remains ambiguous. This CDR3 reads CAISEEVSNQPQHF. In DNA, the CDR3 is TGTGCCATCAGTGAGGAGGTTAGCAATCAGCCCCAGCATTTT.